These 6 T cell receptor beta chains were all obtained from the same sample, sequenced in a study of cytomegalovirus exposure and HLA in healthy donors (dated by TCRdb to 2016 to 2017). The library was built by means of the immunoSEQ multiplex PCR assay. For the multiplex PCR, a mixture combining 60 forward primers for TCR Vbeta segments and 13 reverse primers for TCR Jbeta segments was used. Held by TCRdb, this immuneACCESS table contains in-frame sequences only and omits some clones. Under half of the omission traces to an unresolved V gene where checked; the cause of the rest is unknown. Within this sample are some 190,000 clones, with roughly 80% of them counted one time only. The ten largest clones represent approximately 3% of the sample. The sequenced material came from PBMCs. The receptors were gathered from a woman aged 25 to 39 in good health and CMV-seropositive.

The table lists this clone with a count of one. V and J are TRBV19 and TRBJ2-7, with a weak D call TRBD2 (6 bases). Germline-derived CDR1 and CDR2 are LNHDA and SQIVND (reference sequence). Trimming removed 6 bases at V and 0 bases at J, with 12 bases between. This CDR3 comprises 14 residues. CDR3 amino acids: CASRDTSSSYEQYF. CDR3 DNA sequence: TGTGCCAGTAGAGACACTAGCAGCTCCTACGAGCAGTACTTC.

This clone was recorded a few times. CDR3 sequence reads: CASSLVGTSEYGEQFF. CDR3 sequence (DNA): TGTGCCAGCAGCTTAGTCGGGACTAGCGAGTACGGTGAGCAGTTCTTC. The rearrangement joins TRBV7-9 to TRBJ2-1; TRBD2 aligns across 10 bases. The V segment lost 1 base and the J segment 9 bases; nucleotides outside the gene matches: 9. Germline CDR1 SEHNR, CDR2 FQNEAQ (reference sequence). The CDR3 has 16 residues.

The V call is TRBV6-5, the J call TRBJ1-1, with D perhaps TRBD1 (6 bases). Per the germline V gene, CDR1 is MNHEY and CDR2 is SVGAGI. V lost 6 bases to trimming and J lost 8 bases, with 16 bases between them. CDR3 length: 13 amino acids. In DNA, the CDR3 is TGTGCCAGCAGGCCCCAGGGGAGTTGGGAAGCTTTCTTT. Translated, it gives CASRPQGSWEAFF.

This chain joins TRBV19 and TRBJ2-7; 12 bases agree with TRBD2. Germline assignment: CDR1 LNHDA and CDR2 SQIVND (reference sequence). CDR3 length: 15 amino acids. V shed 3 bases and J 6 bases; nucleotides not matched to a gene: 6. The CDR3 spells CASSISGLAGSEQYF. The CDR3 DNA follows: TGTGCCAGTAGTATTTCAGGACTAGCGGGGAGCGAGCAGTACTTC.

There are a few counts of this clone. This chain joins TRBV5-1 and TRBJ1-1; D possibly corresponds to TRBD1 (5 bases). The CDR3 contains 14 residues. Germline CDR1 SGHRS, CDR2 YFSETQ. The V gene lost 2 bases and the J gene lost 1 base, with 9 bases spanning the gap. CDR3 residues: CASSFTGENTEAFF. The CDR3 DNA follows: TGCGCCAGCAGCTTTACAGGAGAGAACACTGAAGCTTTCTTT.

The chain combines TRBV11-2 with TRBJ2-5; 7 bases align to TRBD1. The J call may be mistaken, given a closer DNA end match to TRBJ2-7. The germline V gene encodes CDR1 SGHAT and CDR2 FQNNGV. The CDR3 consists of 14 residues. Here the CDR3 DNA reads TGTGCCAGCAGCTCTAAACAGGGGTCCTACGAGCAGTACTTC. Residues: CASSSKQGSYEQYF.